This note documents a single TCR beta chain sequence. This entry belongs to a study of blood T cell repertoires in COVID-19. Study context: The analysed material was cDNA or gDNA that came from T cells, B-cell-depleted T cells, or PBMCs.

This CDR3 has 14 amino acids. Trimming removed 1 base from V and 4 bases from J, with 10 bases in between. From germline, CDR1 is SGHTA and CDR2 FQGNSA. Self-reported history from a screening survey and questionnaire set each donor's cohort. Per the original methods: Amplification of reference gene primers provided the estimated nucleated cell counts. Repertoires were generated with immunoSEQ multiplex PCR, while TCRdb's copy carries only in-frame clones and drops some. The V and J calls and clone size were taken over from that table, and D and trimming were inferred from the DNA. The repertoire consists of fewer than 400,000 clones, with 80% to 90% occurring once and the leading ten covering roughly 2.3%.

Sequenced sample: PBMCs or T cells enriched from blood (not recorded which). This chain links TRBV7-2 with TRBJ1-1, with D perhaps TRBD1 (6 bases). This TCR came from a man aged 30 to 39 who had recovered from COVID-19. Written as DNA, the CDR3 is TGTGCCAGCAGCTTAGATGACAGGTCCACTGAAGCTTTCTTT. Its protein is CASSLDDRSTEAFF.